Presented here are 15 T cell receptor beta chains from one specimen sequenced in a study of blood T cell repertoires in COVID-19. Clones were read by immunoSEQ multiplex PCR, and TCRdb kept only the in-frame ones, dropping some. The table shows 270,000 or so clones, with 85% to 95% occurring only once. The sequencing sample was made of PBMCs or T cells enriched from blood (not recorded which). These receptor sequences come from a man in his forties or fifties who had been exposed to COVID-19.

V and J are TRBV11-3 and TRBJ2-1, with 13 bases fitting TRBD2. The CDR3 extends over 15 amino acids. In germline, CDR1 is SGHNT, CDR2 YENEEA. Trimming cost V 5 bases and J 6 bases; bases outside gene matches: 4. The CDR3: CASSPRTSGSNEQFF. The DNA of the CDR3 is TGTGCCAGCAGCCCCCGGACTAGCGGGAGCAATGAGCAGTTCTTC.

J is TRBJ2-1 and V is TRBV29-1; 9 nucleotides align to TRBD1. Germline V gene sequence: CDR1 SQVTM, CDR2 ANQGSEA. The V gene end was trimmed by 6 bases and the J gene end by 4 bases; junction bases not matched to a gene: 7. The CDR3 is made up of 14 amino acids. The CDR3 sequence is CSVRRDRAYNEQFF. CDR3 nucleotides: TGCAGCGTCCGAAGGGACAGGGCTTACAATGAGCAGTTCTTC.

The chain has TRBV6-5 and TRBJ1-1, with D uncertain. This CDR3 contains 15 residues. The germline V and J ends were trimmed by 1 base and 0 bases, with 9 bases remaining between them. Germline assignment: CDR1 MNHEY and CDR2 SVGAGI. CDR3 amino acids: CASSYYGNMNTEAFF. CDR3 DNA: TGTGCCAGCAGTTACTACGGGAACATGAACACTGAAGCTTTCTTT.

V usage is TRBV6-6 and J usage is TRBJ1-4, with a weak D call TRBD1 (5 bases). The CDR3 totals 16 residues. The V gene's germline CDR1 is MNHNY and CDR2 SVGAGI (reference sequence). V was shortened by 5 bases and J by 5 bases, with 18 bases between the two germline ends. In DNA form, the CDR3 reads TGTGCCAGCAGTCGATCCGGAGGGGCCCGCAATGAAAAACTGTTTTTT. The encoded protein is CASSRSGGARNEKLFF.

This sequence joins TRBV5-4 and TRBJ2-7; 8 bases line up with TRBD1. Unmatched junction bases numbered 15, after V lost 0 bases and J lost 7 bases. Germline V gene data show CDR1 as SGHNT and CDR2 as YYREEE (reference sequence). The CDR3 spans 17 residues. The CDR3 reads CASSLVWLGQGAREQYF. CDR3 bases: TGTGCCAGCAGCTTGGTGTGGTTAGGGCAGGGGGCGCGGGAGCAGTACTTC.

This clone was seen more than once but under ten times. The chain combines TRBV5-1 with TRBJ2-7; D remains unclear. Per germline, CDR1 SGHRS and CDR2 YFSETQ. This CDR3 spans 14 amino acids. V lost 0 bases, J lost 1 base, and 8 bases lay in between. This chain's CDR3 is CASSLELKSYEQYF. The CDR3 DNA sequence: TGCGCCAGCAGCTTGGAACTCAAATCCTACGAGCAGTACTTC.

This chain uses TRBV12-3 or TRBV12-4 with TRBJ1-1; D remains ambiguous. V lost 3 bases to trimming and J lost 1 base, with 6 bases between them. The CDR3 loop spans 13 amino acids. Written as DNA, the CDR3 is TGTGCCAGCAGTTTTGCCGGGAACACTGAAGCTTTCTTT. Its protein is CASSFAGNTEAFF.

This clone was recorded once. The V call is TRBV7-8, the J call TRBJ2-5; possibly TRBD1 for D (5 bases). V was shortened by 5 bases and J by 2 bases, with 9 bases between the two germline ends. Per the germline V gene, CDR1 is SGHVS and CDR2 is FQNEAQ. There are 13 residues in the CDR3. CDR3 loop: CASSRTGQETQYF. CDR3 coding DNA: TGTGCCAGCAGCCGCACAGGTCAAGAGACCCAGTACTTC. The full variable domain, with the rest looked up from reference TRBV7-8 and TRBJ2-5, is GAGVSQSPRYKVAKRGQDVALRCDPISGHVSLFWYQQALGQGPEFLTYFQNEAQLDKSGLPSDRFFAERPEGSVSTLKIQRTQQEDSAVYLCASSRTGQETQYFGPGTRLLVL.

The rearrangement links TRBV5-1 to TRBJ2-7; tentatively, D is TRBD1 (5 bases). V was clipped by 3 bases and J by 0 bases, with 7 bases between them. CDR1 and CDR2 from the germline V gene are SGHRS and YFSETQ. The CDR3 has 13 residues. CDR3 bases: TGCGCCAGCAGCTCGACAGTCTCCTACGAGCAGTACTTC. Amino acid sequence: CASSSTVSYEQYF.

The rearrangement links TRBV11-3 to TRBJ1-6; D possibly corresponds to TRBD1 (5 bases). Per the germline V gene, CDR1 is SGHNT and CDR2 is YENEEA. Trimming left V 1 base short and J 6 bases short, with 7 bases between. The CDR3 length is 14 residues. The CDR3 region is CASSLVQGNSPLHF. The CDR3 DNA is TGTGCCAGCAGCTTAGTCCAGGGTAATTCACCCCTCCACTTT.

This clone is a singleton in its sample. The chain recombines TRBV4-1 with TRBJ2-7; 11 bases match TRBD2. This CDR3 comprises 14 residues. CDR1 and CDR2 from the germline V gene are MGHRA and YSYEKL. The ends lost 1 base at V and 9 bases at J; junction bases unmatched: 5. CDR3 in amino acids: CASSQGTSGSVQYF. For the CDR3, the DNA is TGCGCCAGCAGCCAAGGAACTAGCGGGAGCGTGCAGTACTTC.

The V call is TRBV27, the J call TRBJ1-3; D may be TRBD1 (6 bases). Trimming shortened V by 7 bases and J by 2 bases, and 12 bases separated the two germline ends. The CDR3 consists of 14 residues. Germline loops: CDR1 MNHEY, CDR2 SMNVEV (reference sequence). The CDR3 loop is CASKEGGTGNTIYF. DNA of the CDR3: TGTGCCAGCAAGGAGGGGGGGACTGGAAACACCATATATTTT.

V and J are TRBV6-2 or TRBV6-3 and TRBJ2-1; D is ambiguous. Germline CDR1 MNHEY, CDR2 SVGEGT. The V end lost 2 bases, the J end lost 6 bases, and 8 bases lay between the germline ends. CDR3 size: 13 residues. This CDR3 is CASSYEAPNEQFF. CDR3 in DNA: TGTGCCAGCAGTTACGAGGCCCCCAATGAGCAGTTCTTC.

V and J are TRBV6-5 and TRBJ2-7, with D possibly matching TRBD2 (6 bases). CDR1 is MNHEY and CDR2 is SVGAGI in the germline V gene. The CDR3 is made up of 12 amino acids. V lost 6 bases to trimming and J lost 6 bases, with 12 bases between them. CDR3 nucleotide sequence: TGTGCCAGCAGGGCGGGGTCCGTCGAGCAGTACTTC. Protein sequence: CASRAGSVEQYF.

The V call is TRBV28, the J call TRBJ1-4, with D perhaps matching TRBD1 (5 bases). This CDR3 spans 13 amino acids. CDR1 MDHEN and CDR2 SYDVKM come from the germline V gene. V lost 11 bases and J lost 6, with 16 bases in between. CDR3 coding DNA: TGTGCCGCAGAAAGGGGCCCTCATGAAAAACTGTTTTTT. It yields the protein CAAERGPHEKLFF.